This passage covers 13 T cell receptor beta chains from one sample sequenced in a study of cytomegalovirus exposure and HLA in healthy donors. A multiplex PCR was run with 60 Vbeta primers and 13 Jbeta primers. Generated by immunoSEQ multiplex PCR, the TCRdb table keeps only in-frame clones and is missing some. The sample holds around 170,000 clones, roughly 70% seen once. The specimen sequenced was PBMCs. The receptors originated from a girl aged 10-17 years in good health and CMV-seronegative.

The rearrangement joins TRBV7-6 to TRBJ1-2; maybe TRBD1 (6 bases). V lost 5 bases, J lost 5 bases, and 15 bases lay in between. The CDR3 is 14 residues long. Germline V gene lookup returns CDR1 SGHVS and CDR2 FNYEAQ. CDR3 bases: TGTGCCAGCAGCCCCACCGGGACACCTTATGGCTACACCTTC. Protein: CASSPTGTPYGYTF.

The chain joins TRBV19 to TRBJ2-6; TRBD1 matches at 9 bases. The V segment lost 5 bases and the J segment 0 bases; nucleotides outside the gene matches: 5. Germline V gives CDR1 LNHDA, CDR2 SQIVND (reference sequence). The CDR3 sequence is 17 residues long. The CDR3 region is CASSGQGRSSGANVLTF. For the CDR3, the DNA is TGTGCCAGTAGTGGACAGGGGCGCAGCTCTGGGGCCAACGTCCTGACTTTC.

The chain employs TRBV9 and TRBJ2-1; no clear D gene. V was shortened by 4 bases and J by 2 bases, with 13 bases between the two germline ends. The CDR3 is 15 amino acids. The germline V gene encodes CDR1 SGDLS and CDR2 YYNGEE. For the CDR3, the DNA is TGTGCCAGCAGCCCGAATGCGGCCCCCTACAATGAGCAGTTCTTC. Amino acid sequence: CASSPNAAPYNEQFF.

A few counts support this clone. The V call is TRBV5-1, the J call TRBJ2-2; TRBD2 matches at 10 bases. Germline assignment: CDR1 SGHRS and CDR2 YFSETQ. This CDR3 contains 18 residues. J lost 2 bases, V lost 3 bases, and 10 bases had no gene match. The CDR3 loop is CASSWPILAGANTGELFF. The CDR3 DNA reads as TGCGCCAGCAGCTGGCCCATTCTAGCGGGGGCTAACACCGGGGAGCTGTTTTTT.

A few counts support this clone. The chain couples TRBV30 to TRBJ1-1; 10 positions match TRBD1. Germline V CDR1 and CDR2: GTSNPN, SVGIG (reference sequence). J gave up 11 bases and V 0 bases, and 12 bases lay outside the gene matches. The CDR3 sequence is 15 residues long. The chain's CDR3 is CAWSVGGPGQGSAFF. In DNA form, the CDR3 reads TGTGCCTGGAGTGTGGGGGGACCGGGACAGGGGTCGGCTTTCTTT.

This clone has more than one count but fewer than ten. The V and J genes are TRBV5-8 and TRBJ1-5; 8 bases are a match to TRBD1. This CDR3 is 15 amino acids long. Germline loops: CDR1 SGHTS, CDR2 YDEGEE. V lost 7 bases and J lost 6; bases outside the gene matches: 12. The CDR3 DNA sequence: TGTGCCAGCGGGAGAATGCAGGGGGCCATTCAGCCCCAGCATTTT. It encodes CASGRMQGAIQPQHF.

This clone turned up a few times. CDR3 DNA sequence: TGTGCCAGCAGCGGGGGCATATCCTGGGAGACCCAGTACTTC. As protein: CASSGGISWETQYF. This sequence joins TRBV9 and TRBJ2-5; D is possibly TRBD1 (5 bases). The V end lost 3 bases, the J end lost 5 bases, and 14 bases lay between the germline ends. CDR1 is SGDLS and CDR2 is YYNGEE in the germline V gene. The CDR3 consists of 14 residues.

The V and J genes are TRBV5-4 and TRBJ1-1; no reliable D call. The CDR3 totals 17 residues. CDR1 is SGHNT, CDR2 YYREEE, per germline (reference sequence). V gave up 3 bases and J gave up 1 base, with 19 bases separating them. DNA of the CDR3: TGTGCCAGCAGCTCCTGGCGGATCAAGGAAGAGAACACTGAAGCTTTCTTT. Its translation is CASSSWRIKEENTEAFF.

The V and J genes are TRBV7-6 and TRBJ2-1; 11 bases are shared with TRBD2. Germline assignment: CDR1 SGHVS and CDR2 FNYEAQ. With V trimmed by 4 bases and J by 6 bases, 8 bases remained unmatched. This CDR3 is 16 amino acids long. CDR3 coding DNA: TGTGCCAGCAGCTCTTTTATAGCGGGGGGGTCCAATGAGCAGTTCTTC. Translating gives CASSSFIAGGSNEQFF.

This chain joins TRBV19 and TRBJ1-5; weak D call: TRBD1 (6 bases). Deletions cut 8 bases from V and 0 bases from J, with 14 bases between. Germline V gene sequence: CDR1 LNHDA, CDR2 SQIVND (reference sequence). The CDR3 runs 15 residues. The CDR3 nucleotides are TGTGCCAGTCGATTTCGACAGGCTAGCAATCAGCCCCAGCATTTT. This gives the protein CASRFRQASNQPQHF.

V usage is TRBV4-1 and J usage is TRBJ1-5; the D gene is possibly TRBD1 (5 bases). This CDR3 region has 21 residues. V was cut by 1 base and J by 0 bases, with 25 bases left in between. Germline assignment: CDR1 MGHRA and CDR2 YSYEKL. The chain's CDR3 is CASSQAGGTHPRDYSNQPQHF. CDR3 bases: TGCGCCAGCAGCCAAGCCGGCGGGACCCATCCTCGGGACTATAGCAATCAGCCCCAGCATTTT.

V gene TRBV25-1 combines with J gene TRBJ2-2; no reliable D call. The CDR3 runs to 14 residues. V lost 3 bases and J 3 bases, leaving 8 bases between the germline ends. Germline V gives CDR1 MGHDK, CDR2 SYGVNS. CDR3: CASSDPGDTGELFF. CDR3 coding DNA: TGTGCCAGCAGTGACCCGGGTGACACCGGGGAGCTGTTTTTT. Supplemented by reference TRBV25-1 and TRBJ2-2, the full variable domain reads EADIYQTPRYLVIGTGKKITLECSQTMGHDKMYWYQQDPGMELHLIHYSYGVNSTEKGDLSSESTVSRIRTEHFPLTLESARPSHTSQYLCASSDPGDTGELFFGEGSRLTVL.

The J gene is TRBJ1-2, the V gene TRBV7-9; TRBD1 matches 7 bases. J gave up 7 bases and V 1 base, and 9 bases lay outside the gene matches. The CDR3 runs 15 residues. Germline V gene data show CDR1 as SEHNR and CDR2 as FQNEAQ (reference sequence). In DNA form, the CDR3 reads TGTGCCAGCAGCTTAGACGGCCGACAGGGATTTGGCTACACCTTC. Translated: CASSLDGRQGFGYTF.